This paragraph covers one T cell receptor (beta chain) sequence. The source of the sample is a study of T-cell reconstitution after alpha-beta-depleted transplantation in children. This CDR3 comprises 16 residues. Germline V CDR1 and CDR2: SGHTA, FQGNSA. The V and J ends lost 5 bases and 1 base, in that order; junction bases with no gene match: 3. Unique molecular identifiers were used in preparing the TCRbeta library. One entry per CDR3 protein results from TCRdb running MiXCR on the PCR reads. In the table there are some 400,000 distinct CDR3 sequences, over 20% of which are singletons. The material was PBMCs from the stem cell graft donor, obtained from the stem cell graft. The chain uses TRBV7-2 and TRBJ2-7, with TRBD2 identical over 15 bases. The TCR was taken from a human donor who donated a stem cell graft to a child with acute myeloid leukemia. CDR3 protein: CASSVGLAGGSYEQYF. For the CDR3, the DNA is TGTGCCAGCAGCGTGGGACTAGCGGGGGGTTCCTACGAGCAGTACTTC.